These 31 T cell receptor beta chains were all obtained from the same sample, sequenced in a study of shared clonotypes between healthy human individuals. Some clones are missing from TCRdb's copy, which holds only in-frame ones; the method was immunoSEQ multiplex PCR. The sample consists of 2,500,000 or so clones, 85% to 95% of them appearing once. The sample taken for sequencing was naive CD4+ T cells from PBMCs. The subset here: CD45RA+ positively selected. These receptors were taken from a man younger than 30 in good health. Some clones in this sample may be carry-over from other donors' samples.

The chain carries TRBV18 and TRBJ2-1, with 8 bases that match TRBD1. Germline CDR1 is KGHSH and CDR2 is LQKENI. The J segment lost 2 bases and the V segment lost 1 base, leaving 4 bases of the junction unmatched. This CDR3 is built from 16 residues. CDR3 sequence (DNA): TGTGCCAGCTCACCACTACAGGACAGGGCCTACAATGAGCAGTTCTTC. Its translation is CASSPLQDRAYNEQFF.

The genes are TRBV4-1 and TRBJ2-7; 7 bases are a match to TRBD1. The CDR3 spans 14 residues. The J segment lost 7 bases and the V segment lost 3 bases, leaving 9 bases of the junction unmatched. Germline assignment: CDR1 MGHRA and CDR2 YSYEKL. Here the CDR3 reads CASSHPGTDLEQYF. In DNA form, the CDR3 reads TGCGCCAGCAGCCATCCCGGGACAGATCTAGAGCAGTACTTC.

This chain connects TRBV6-1 to TRBJ1-1; TRBD1 aligns across 8 bases. V dropped 4 bases and J dropped 12; count of bases not matched to a gene: 16. Per the germline V gene, CDR1 is MNHNS and CDR2 is SASEGT. The CDR3 spans 15 residues. In DNA form, the CDR3 reads TGTGCCAGCAGTGGAATCCGACAGGGGCTCGCCGGGCCTTTCTTT. Translation gives CASSGIRQGLAGPFF.

The chain links TRBV27 to TRBJ2-5, with 12 bases identical to TRBD2. The CDR3 runs 15 residues. Germline loops: CDR1 MNHEY, CDR2 SMNVEV (reference sequence). After removal of 8 bases from V and 0 bases from J, the junction contained 4 bases not matched to a gene. CDR3 protein: CASARTSGNQETQYF. CDR3 sequence (DNA): TGTGCCAGCGCCAGGACTAGCGGGAACCAAGAGACCCAGTACTTC.

This clone showed up just a few times. The chain is built from TRBV6-6 and TRBJ1-5; D possibly corresponds to TRBD1 (6 bases). The CDR3 consists of 16 residues. V was clipped by 4 bases and J by 6 bases, with 19 bases between them. CDR1 is MNHNY, CDR2 SVGAGI, per germline (reference sequence). CDR3 DNA: TGTGCCAGCAGTTCGTCGCTTGGGGGCAAGGTTCAGCCCCAGCATTTT. Translated: CASSSSLGGKVQPQHF.

The chain links TRBV27 to TRBJ2-3, with a possible D match to TRBD2 (5 bases). Between the trimmed V and J ends, which lost 6 bases and 4 bases, there was a span of 14 bases. Germline assignment: CDR1 MNHEY and CDR2 SMNVEV (reference sequence). The CDR3 length is 14 residues. The CDR3 spells CASSKTSFADTQYF. The CDR3, as DNA: TGTGCCAGCAGCAAAACTAGTTTCGCAGATACGCAGTATTTT.

The chain employs TRBV14 and TRBJ2-3; 11 positions agree with TRBD2. Unmatched junction bases numbered 23, after V lost 4 bases and J lost 8 bases. The CDR3 length is 20 residues. CDR1 SGHDN and CDR2 FVKESK come from the germline V gene. The CDR3, as DNA: TGTGCCAGCAGCCCTGGAACCGTATGGACTAGCGGGTACAACCCCGGTACGCAGTATTTT. It yields the protein CASSPGTVWTSGYNPGTQYF.

V is TRBV9 and J is TRBJ2-2; 9 bases agree with TRBD1. V shed 2 bases and J 5 bases; nucleotides not matched to a gene: 4. Germline CDR1 reads SGDLS; CDR2 reads YYNGEE. The CDR3 covers 15 residues. CDR3 amino acids: CASSVATGGTGELFF. CDR3 nucleotides: TGTGCCAGCAGCGTTGCGACAGGGGGTACCGGGGAGCTGTTTTTT.

This chain connects TRBV2 to TRBJ2-1, with 9 bases that match TRBD2. Unmatched junction bases numbered 12, after V lost 6 bases and J lost 9 bases. The CDR3 runs 15 residues. Per the germline V gene, CDR1 is SNHLY and CDR2 is FYNNEI. The CDR3 spells CASSTPSGIEGEQFF. The CDR3, as DNA: TGTGCCAGCAGCACCCCTAGCGGGATAGAAGGTGAGCAGTTCTTC.

V and J are TRBV6-1 and TRBJ1-1, with D tentatively TRBD1 (5 bases). The CDR3 extends over 13 amino acids. V gave up 5 bases and J gave up 7 bases, with 14 bases separating them. Germline V gene data show CDR1 as MNHNS and CDR2 as SASEGT. CDR3 sequence (DNA): TGTGCCAGCAGTTCGTTTTGGGGGGATGAAGCTTTCTTT. This gives the protein CASSSFWGDEAFF.

The chain joins TRBV19 to TRBJ1-1; a possible D gene is TRBD1 (5 bases). CDR3 length: 13 amino acids. V was shortened by 6 bases and J by 2 bases, with 10 bases between the two germline ends. Germline CDR1 LNHDA, CDR2 SQIVND (reference sequence). In DNA, the CDR3 is TGTGCCAGTAGCAGGACAACTAACACTGAAGCTTTCTTT. This translates into CASSRTTNTEAFF.

This rearrangement joins TRBV6-1 to TRBJ2-7; 11 bases are shared with TRBD1. The CDR3 contains 13 residues. V gave up 6 bases and J gave up 4 bases; unmatched junction bases: 2. Germline assignment: CDR1 MNHNS and CDR2 SASEGT. Here the CDR3 DNA reads TGTGCCAGCAGGGACAGGGGGCGGTACGAGCAGTACTTC. Translating it yields CASRDRGRYEQYF.

The V and J genes are TRBV5-4 and TRBJ2-1; 9 bases are shared with TRBD1. There are 16 residues in the CDR3. Trimming took 3 bases from V and 2 from J; bases not matched to a gene: 6. In germline, CDR1 is SGHNT, CDR2 YYREEE (reference sequence). The CDR3 DNA is TGTGCCAGCAGCTCCCGGGGACAGGGAGCCTACAATGAGCAGTTCTTC. Its translation: CASSSRGQGAYNEQFF.

The chain employs TRBV7-8 and TRBJ2-7; perhaps TRBD2 as D (6 bases). There are 14 residues in the CDR3. The V end lost 6 bases, the J end lost 0 bases, and 12 bases lay between the germline ends. Germline V lookup: CDR1 SGHVS, CDR2 FQNEAQ. The CDR3 coding sequence is TGTGCCAGCAGTAGGCGGGACCTCTCCTACGAGCAGTACTTC. Translation: CASSRRDLSYEQYF. Full variable domain (remainder filled in from reference TRBV7-8 and TRBJ2-7): GAGVSQSPRYKVAKRGQDVALRCDPISGHVSLFWYQQALGQGPEFLTYFQNEAQLDKSGLPSDRFFAERPEGSVSTLKIQRTQQEDSAVYLCASSRRDLSYEQYFGPGTRLTVT.

The rearrangement links TRBV6-5 to TRBJ2-5, with TRBD2 matching over 8 bases. Germline trimming cut 5 bases from V and 11 bases from J; bases unmatched to any gene: 10. Looked up from germline, CDR1 is MNHEY and CDR2 is SVGAGI. The CDR3 has 13 residues. CDR3 in DNA: TGTGCCAGCAGTCCGGGACTAGTGGGGCCTCAGTACTTC. It codes for CASSPGLVGPQYF.

The rearrangement uses TRBV5-4 and TRBJ2-2, with TRBD1 as a possible D gene (8 bases). CDR1 SGHNT and CDR2 YYREEE come from the germline V gene (reference sequence). CDR3 length: 15 residues. The germline V and J ends were trimmed by 5 bases and 7 bases, with 18 bases remaining between them. CDR3 nucleotide sequence: TGTGCCAGCAGACCAACAGGGGGAGGGATCGGGGAGCTGTTTTTT. Protein product: CASRPTGGGIGELFF.

The gene calls are TRBV9 and TRBJ1-4; D is possibly TRBD1 (5 bases). The CDR3 extends over 14 amino acids. The V end lost 6 bases, the J end lost 0 bases, and 9 bases lay between the germline ends. From germline, CDR1 is SGDLS and CDR2 YYNGEE. The CDR3 protein is CASTTTATNEKLFF. CDR3 DNA sequence: TGTGCCAGCACCACGACAGCAACTAATGAAAAACTGTTTTTT. Full variable domain (remainder filled in from reference TRBV9 and TRBJ1-4): DSGVTQTPKHLITATGQRVTLRCSPRSGDLSVYWYQQSLDQGLQFLIQYYNGEERAKGNILERFSAQQFPDLHSELNLSSLELGDSALYFCASTTTATNEKLFFGSGTQLSVL.

This chain uses TRBV2 with TRBJ1-2; 9 positions agree with TRBD1. Germline V gene data show CDR1 as SNHLY and CDR2 as FYNNEI. The CDR3 consists of 14 residues. Unmatched junction bases numbered 5, after V lost 4 bases and J lost 5 bases. The CDR3, as DNA: TGTGCCAGCAGTGTTGACAGGGGGATGTATGGCTACACCTTC. It codes for CASSVDRGMYGYTF.

The chain joins TRBV14 to TRBJ2-7, with D perhaps assigned TRBD1 or TRBD2 (5 bases each). Germline V gene lookup returns CDR1 SGHDN and CDR2 FVKESK. V was clipped by 0 bases and J by 5 bases, with 14 bases between them. The CDR3 loop spans 15 amino acids. The CDR3 DNA is TGTGCCAGCAGCCAAGACGGGGCACAACACAACGAGCAGTACTTC. This sequence encodes CASSQDGAQHNEQYF.

As regards this clone: This CDR3 is also generated by other DNA sequences in the sample. The rearrangement uses TRBV29-1 and TRBJ1-1, with 7 bases identical to TRBD1. In germline, CDR1 is SQVTM, CDR2 ANQGSEA. CDR3 size: 12 residues. Unmatched junction bases numbered 2, after V lost 6 bases and J lost 1 base. The CDR3: CSVHRGNTEAFF. The CDR3 nucleotides are TGCAGCGTCCACAGGGGGAACACTGAAGCTTTCTTT. The whole variable domain, remainder taken from reference TRBV29-1 and TRBJ1-1, is SAVISQKPSRDICQRGTSLTIQCQVDSQVTMMFWYRQQPGQSLTLIATANQGSEATYESGFVIDKFPISRPNLTFSTLTVSNMSPEDSSIYLCSVHRGNTEAFFGQGTRLTVV.

The chain employs TRBV6-1 and TRBJ1-5; 7 nucleotides agree with TRBD1. CDR1 and CDR2 from the germline V gene are MNHNS and SASEGT. The V segment lost 3 bases and the J segment 5 bases; nucleotides outside the gene matches: 4. The CDR3 spans 14 residues. The CDR3 sequence is CASSEARGDQPQHF. CDR3 DNA: TGTGCCAGCAGTGAGGCCAGGGGGGATCAGCCCCAGCATTTT.

This chain joins TRBV27 and TRBJ2-1; 7 bases line up with TRBD2. The germline CDR1 and CDR2 sequences are MNHEY and SMNVEV (reference sequence). The CDR3 is made up of 15 amino acids. V lost 1 base to trimming and J lost 7 bases; unmatched junction nucleotides: 7. This CDR3 is CASSLWVRRGNEQFF. In DNA form, the CDR3 reads TGTGCCAGCAGTTTATGGGTCCGGCGGGGGAATGAGCAGTTCTTC.

Comments on this clone: The sample contains more than one DNA sequence encoding this CDR3. The CDR3 is CASSVAPGSSYEQYF. The CDR3 nucleotides are TGTGCCAGCAGCGTAGCGCCGGGGAGCTCCTACGAGCAGTACTTC. V gene TRBV9 combines with J gene TRBJ2-7, with D maybe TRBD2 (5 bases). Trimming removed 0 bases at V and 0 bases at J, with 10 bases between. The CDR3 contains 15 residues. Germline lookup yields CDR1 SGDLS and CDR2 YYNGEE.

The CDR3 loop reads CASSVVPTSYPTDTQYF. CDR3 nucleotide sequence: TGTGCCAGCAGCGTAGTTCCGACATCTTACCCCACAGATACGCAGTATTTT. The chain is built from TRBV9 and TRBJ2-3; D remains unclear. The CDR3 extends over 17 amino acids. Trimming left V 0 bases short and J 2 bases short, with 16 bases between. CDR1 is SGDLS and CDR2 is YYNGEE in the germline V gene.

The chain links TRBV28 to TRBJ2-7; 11 nucleotides align to TRBD1. Germline loops: CDR1 MDHEN, CDR2 SYDVKM. After removal of 5 bases from V and 4 bases from J, the junction contained 22 bases not matched to a gene. The CDR3 totals 20 residues. The CDR3 region is CASSGPIGTGGSGMIYEQYF. The DNA of the CDR3 is TGTGCCAGCAGTGGTCCCATCGGGACAGGGGGAAGCGGGATGATTTACGAGCAGTACTTC.

J is TRBJ2-7 and V is TRBV18, with TRBD2 identical over 9 bases. The CDR3 loop spans 16 amino acids. The trim removed 6 bases at V and 5 bases at J, leaving 14 bases unmatched. Germline values: CDR1 KGHSH, CDR2 LQKENI. The CDR3 sequence is CASSLYRAGTSNEQYF. Here the CDR3 DNA reads TGTGCCAGCTCGTTGTACAGGGCAGGGACTAGCAACGAGCAGTACTTC.

The rearrangement joins TRBV29-1 to TRBJ2-5; possible D gene TRBD1, 5 bases. The CDR3 totals 12 residues. Germline CDR1 SQVTM, CDR2 ANQGSEA. Trimming removed 6 bases from V and 5 bases from J, with 13 bases in between. This CDR3 is CSVSQGGETQYF. CDR3 nucleotide sequence: TGCAGCGTAAGCCAGGGTGGTGAGACCCAGTACTTC.

Note on this clone: Other DNA sequences in this sample translate to the same CDR3. The chain combines TRBV6-5 with TRBJ1-2; D remains unclear. The V gene's germline CDR1 is MNHEY and CDR2 SVGAGI. V shed 8 bases and J shed 4 bases, with 8 bases lying between them. CDR3 size: 11 residues. CDR3 loop: CASRGGYGYTF. The CDR3 DNA sequence: TGTGCCAGCCGGGGTGGCTATGGCTACACCTTC.

V usage is TRBV7-3 and J usage is TRBJ2-1; the match to TRBD2 covers 12 bases. V lost 4 bases and J lost 2; bases outside the gene matches: 6. The CDR3 runs to 17 residues. Germline loops: CDR1 SGHTA, CDR2 FQGTGA. CDR3 bases: TGTGCCAGCAGCTCGCGACTAGCGGGAGAAACCTACAATGAGCAGTTCTTC. It specifies CASSSRLAGETYNEQFF.

The chain uses TRBV2 and TRBJ1-2, with a weak D call TRBD1 (6 bases). Germline V lookup: CDR1 SNHLY, CDR2 FYNNEI. V gave up 5 bases and J gave up 4 bases, with 14 bases separating them. The CDR3 totals 14 residues. CDR3 DNA sequence: TGTGCCAGCAGTATACAGGGAGAGGGCTATGGCTACACCTTC. Amino acid sequence: CASSIQGEGYGYTF.

V is TRBV5-5 and J is TRBJ1-5; D gene uncertain. V was pared by 3 bases and J by 0 bases, with 13 bases between. Germline-derived CDR1 and CDR2 are SGHKS and YYEKEE (reference sequence). The CDR3 extends over 16 amino acids. Written as DNA, the CDR3 is TGTGCCAGCAGCTCAGTCGGCGGTAATAGCAATCAGCCCCAGCATTTT. Its translation: CASSSVGGNSNQPQHF.